This T cell receptor (beta chain) was sequenced in a study of T-cell memory formation after mild COVID-19. The sample holds many counts of this clonotype. TCRdb fed the 5' RACE reads into MiXCR, producing one record per CDR3 protein. The sample consists of fewer than 150,000 distinct CDR3 sequences, about 20% of them appearing once. Germline assignment: CDR1 PRHDT and CDR2 FYEKMQ (reference sequence). V was pared by 5 bases and J by 4 bases, with 12 bases between. The length of the CDR3 is 13 residues. The J gene is TRBJ2-7, the V gene TRBV13; the D gene is possibly TRBD2 (6 bases). The TCR sequence derives from a man in his late teens or twenties who had mild COVID-19 (a few samples of this study predate the infection). Cell type and time point are not known. The specimen sequenced was PBMCs or a T cell subset sorted from them (not recorded which). The CDR3 protein is CASSPGGSYEQYF. DNA for the CDR3: TGTGCCAGCAGCCCCGGGGGAAGTTACGAGCAGTACTTC. Drawing the rest from reference TRBV13 and TRBJ2-7, the complete variable domain is AAGVIQSPRHLIKEKRETATLKCYPIPRHDTVYWYQQGPGQDPQFLISFYEKMQSDKGSIPDRFSAQQFSDYHSELNMSSLELGDSALYFCASSPGGSYEQYFGPGTRLTVT.